The rows below give T cell receptor beta chains drawn from one sample of a study of cytomegalovirus exposure and HLA in healthy donors. Assay used: immunoSEQ multiplex PCR; TCRdb lists only in-frame clones, some missing. Of under 150,000 clones in the sample, about 80% were seen once. The sequenced sample consisted of PBMCs. The receptors originated from a male donor in good health and CMV-seropositive. The CDR3 runs from the conserved cysteine through the conserved F or W. Fields, in order: clone size, J gene, D gene, V gene, CDR3 protein, CDR3 DNA. The D gene is left open where the match is weak. Part of the rows lack a size; the others show once, few, many or a class for expanded clones.

>-|TRBJ2-3|-|TRBV5-6
CASSLLPEGADTQYF
TGTGCCAGCAGCCTATTACCCGAGGGCGCAGATACGCAGTATTTT
>-|TRBJ2-2|-|TRBV6-5
CASATDRFGTGELFF
TGTGCCAGCGCTACAGACAGGTTTGGGACCGGGGAGCTGTTTTTT
>once|TRBJ1-2|TRBD1|TRBV6-6
CASSSRDREVDYGYTF
TGTGCCAGCAGTTCCCGGGACAGGGAAGTAGACTATGGCTACACCTTC
>-|TRBJ2-1|-|TRBV9
CASSVEPGLHYNEQFF
TGTGCCAGCAGCGTAGAACCGGGACTCCACTACAATGAGCAGTTCTTC
>-|TRBJ1-1|-|TRBV25-1
CASSEQGRQAFF
TGTGCCAGCAGTGAACAGGGGCGGCAAGCTTTCTTT
>-|TRBJ2-3|-|TRBV5-8
CASSGDSGTQYF
TGTGCCAGCAGCGGGGACTCAGGCACGCAGTATTTT
>-|TRBJ1-1|-|TRBV7-9
CASSLSIGRTWTEAFF
TGTGCCAGCAGCTTATCGATAGGGCGGACATGGACTGAAGCTTTCTTT
>-|TRBJ2-5|TRBD2|TRBV28
CASSSSGTSGGSQETQYF
TGTGCCAGCAGTTCCTCCGGGACTAGCGGGGGGAGTCAAGAGACCCAGTACTTC
>few|TRBJ2-1|TRBD2|TRBV18
CASSPRLAGTNNEQFF
TGTGCCAGCTCACCGCGACTAGCGGGTACGAACAATGAGCAGTTCTTC
>few|TRBJ2-5|TRBD2|TRBV5-6
CASSSGGAGETQYF
TGTGCCAGCAGCTCCGGGGGGGCCGGAGAGACCCAGTACTTC
>-|TRBJ2-1|-|TRBV6-5
CASSYPGYNEQFF
TGTGCCAGCAGTTACCCGGGCTACAATGAGCAGTTCTTC
>-|TRBJ2-7|TRBD1|TRBV28
CASSFDGTGGSYEQYF
TGTGCCAGCAGTTTCGACGGGACAGGAGGTTCCTACGAGCAGTACTTC
>-|TRBJ2-1|TRBD1|TRBV7-9
CASSRQGPPFF
TGTGCCAGCAGCAGACAGGGACCCCCGTTCTTC
>-|TRBJ1-5|-|TRBV5-6
CASSPRAGQPQHF
TGTGCCAGCAGCCCGAGGGCTGGGCAGCCCCAGCATTTT
>-|TRBJ2-2|TRBD1|TRBV6-5
CASRGQGSNTGELFF
TGTGCCAGCAGAGGACAGGGGTCGAACACCGGGGAGCTGTTTTTT
>few|TRBJ1-5|-|TRBV19
CASSITGSGPQHF
TGTGCCAGTAGTATTACCGGGTCTGGGCCCCAGCATTTT
>-|TRBJ2-3|-|TRBV6-1
CASSVPAQSTDTQYF
TGTGCCAGCAGTGTACCCGCCCAGAGCACAGATACGCAGTATTTT
>-|TRBJ1-5|-|TRBV19
CASSTNVGNQPQHF
TGTGCCAGTAGTACAAATGTTGGCAATCAGCCCCAGCATTTT
>once|TRBJ1-5|TRBD1|TRBV2
CASRGDSSNQPQHF
TGTGCCAGCAGGGGGGACAGTAGCAATCAGCCCCAGCATTTT
>-|TRBJ2-1|TRBD2|TRBV6-5
CASKRREREFF
TGTGCCAGCAAACGGCGGGAGCGGGAGTTCTTC
>-|TRBJ2-7|TRBD2|TRBV6-5
CASSLMGGNSYEQYF
TGTGCCAGCAGTCTGATGGGGGGGAACTCCTACGAGCAGTACTTC
>-|TRBJ2-1|TRBD1|TRBV30
CAWLTQGVNEQFF
TGTGCCTGGCTAACACAGGGGGTGAATGAGCAGTTCTTC
>once|TRBJ2-7|TRBD1|TRBV6-5
CASSGPGQPYEQYF
TGTGCCAGCAGTGGACCGGGACAGCCCTACGAGCAGTACTTC
>-|TRBJ2-7|TRBD2|TRBV5-1
CASSLGDYTYEQYF
TGCGCCAGCAGCTTGGGGGACTACACCTACGAGCAGTACTTC
>-|TRBJ2-3|-|TRBV2
CASSERDYTQYF
TGTGCCAGCAGTGAAAGGGACTATACGCAGTATTTT
>-|TRBJ1-2|TRBD1|TRBV28
CASASREGAALVRYGYTF
TGTGCCAGCGCTAGTCGGGAGGGGGCGGCGTTGGTTCGCTATGGCTACACCTTC
>-|TRBJ2-1|TRBD2|TRBV7-9
CASSFESGSRDNEQFF
TGTGCCAGCAGCTTTGAAAGCGGGAGCAGGGACAATGAGCAGTTCTTC
>-|TRBJ2-2|-|TRBV27
CASSPGVKTGELFF
TGTGCCAGCAGCCCCGGGGTCAAAACCGGGGAGCTGTTTTTT
>-|TRBJ1-1|-|TRBV5-1
CASLTGQGQTEAFF
TGCGCCAGCTTAACTGGGCAGGGGCAAACTGAAGCTTTCTTT
>-|TRBJ2-3|-|TRBV14
CASSQLTGTIKADTQYF
TGTGCCAGCAGCCAATTAACCGGGACAATTAAGGCAGATACGCAGTATTTT
>-|TRBJ2-3|TRBD2|TRBV9
CASSVGLAGGGTDTQYF
TGTGCCAGCAGCGTCGGACTAGCGGGAGGAGGCACAGATACGCAGTATTTT
>-|TRBJ2-3|-|TRBV6-5
CASSYLGQGSTDTQYF
TGTGCCAGCAGTTACCTGGGCCAGGGGAGCACAGATACGCAGTATTTT
>-|TRBJ1-5|-|TRBV27
CASSLYGVSNQPQHF
TGTGCCAGCAGTTTATACGGGGTGAGCAATCAGCCCCAGCATTTT
>-|TRBJ2-5|TRBD2|TRBV9
CASSVGERGGRETQYF
TGTGCCAGCAGCGTAGGGGAGCGGGGGGGCCGAGAGACCCAGTACTTC
>-|TRBJ1-1|TRBD1|TRBV27
CASSYTGGTEAFF
TGTGCCAGCAGTTATACAGGGGGCACTGAAGCTTTCTTT
>-|TRBJ2-1|TRBD2|TRBV4-2
CASSQGTSGYNEQFF
TGTGCCAGCAGCCAAGGGACTAGCGGGTACAATGAGCAGTTCTTC
>once|TRBJ2-2|-|TRBV7-2
CASSPDRFGELFF
TGTGCCAGCAGCCCGGACAGATTCGGGGAGCTGTTTTTT
>-|TRBJ2-7|-|TRBV28
CASSLNQREQYF
TGTGCCAGCAGTTTGAACCAGCGCGAGCAGTACTTC
>-|TRBJ2-5|-|TRBV29-1
CSVEDWAGVRSEYF
TGCAGCGTTGAAGATTGGGCAGGGGTACGGTCTGAGTACTTC
>-|TRBJ2-3|-|TRBV5-6
CASSLVEPLSTDTQYF
TGTGCCAGCAGCTTGGTAGAGCCCCTTTCCACAGATACGCAGTATTTT